Presented here are 4 T cell receptor beta chains from one specimen sequenced in a study of blood T cell repertoires in COVID-19. The table came from immunoSEQ multiplex PCR; TCRdb's copy has only in-frame clones and leaves some out. The sample has 130,000 to 150,000 clones, under 90% seen once; the top ten hold more than 6.5%. Material for sequencing was peripheral blood. These receptors all stem from a human donor in a cohort sampled during active COVID-19.

As for this clone: An end of the junction does not agree with germline; a read error may underlie this. The chain carries TRBV15 and TRBJ2-7; 9 nucleotides match TRBD1. CDR3 size: 13 residues. From germline, CDR1 is LNHNV and CDR2 YYDKDF (reference sequence). CDR3 loop: CATSRDRHRGPTF. The CDR3 nucleotides read TGTGCCACCAGCAGAGATAGGCACAGGGGGCCCACTTTC.

The gene calls are TRBV3-1 (or the pseudogene TRBV3-2) and TRBJ2-5; 16 bases fit TRBD2. There are 17 residues in the CDR3. V lost 4 bases to trimming and J lost 4 bases; unmatched junction nucleotides: 6. Germline-derived CDR1 and CDR2 are LGHDT and YNNKEL (reference sequence). CDR3 sequence reads: CASSRGLAGGVRETQYF. The CDR3 DNA reads TGTGCCAGCAGCCGGGGACTAGCGGGAGGGGTGAGAGAGACCCAGTACTTC.

The V and J genes are TRBV19 and TRBJ1-4; a weak D match, TRBD1 (6 bases). The CDR3 is 13 amino acids. Germline values: CDR1 LNHDA, CDR2 SQIVND (reference sequence). The V end lost 7 bases, the J end lost 6 bases, and 12 bases lay between the germline ends. The CDR3 region has the DNA TGTGCCAGTACCGGGGGGGCATATGAAAAACTGTTTTTT. This gives the protein CASTGGAYEKLFF.

The gene calls are TRBV5-1 and TRBJ2-2; D may be TRBD1 (6 bases). Germline loops: CDR1 SGHRS, CDR2 YFSETQ. Deletions cut 3 bases from V and 6 bases from J, with 12 bases between. The CDR3 extends over 14 amino acids. This CDR3 reads CASSSWGRAGELFF. In DNA, the CDR3 is TGCGCCAGCAGCTCGTGGGGGCGGGCCGGGGAGCTGTTTTTT.